A selection of T cell receptor beta chains follows, all from one sample in a study of cytomegalovirus exposure and HLA in healthy donors. The table came from immunoSEQ multiplex PCR; TCRdb's copy has only in-frame clones and leaves some out. The sample includes 60,000 to 75,000 clones, 80% to 90% of them seen just once. Material for sequencing was PBMCs. These receptors were taken from a woman aged 25 to 39 in good health and CMV-seropositive. Each CDR3 is given with its conserved first and last residue. D genes are given only for firm matches. Expanded clones get a size class; other rows say once, few or many, or leave the size out.

>14|TRBJ1-4|-|-|TRBV4-3
TGCGCCAGCGCCTTGGGGGGGCACGTAGGAAAACTGTTTTTT
CASALGGHVGKLFF
>13|TRBJ1-1|once|TRBD1|TRBV5-1
TGCGCCAGCAACGATCAGGGGGGCACTGAAGCTTTCTTT
CASNDQGGTEAFF
>17|TRBJ2-3|-|-|TRBV7-8
TGTGCCAGCAGGTTAACACGAGTCCCCGGGAGTGCGGATACGCAGTATTTT
CASRLTRVPGSADTQYF
>16|TRBJ2-6|-|-|TRBV6-4
TGTGCCAGCAGTGACTCGAGCGGCTCTGGGGCCAACGTCCTGACTTTC
CASSDSSGSGANVLTF
>16|TRBJ2-1|-|-|TRBV7-2
TGTGCCAGCAGCCCCCTTAGTGGGACACAATACAATGAGCAGTTCTTC
CASSPLSGTQYNEQFF
>16|TRBJ1-4|few|-|TRBV7-9
TGTGCCAGCAGCTTCGGTCAGAGGGCCTTGGGAGAAAAACTGTTTTTT
CASSFGQRALGEKLFF
>16|TRBJ2-7|-|-|TRBV5-6
TGTGCCAGCACCCAATTCGAGGGGGGAGGGAGAAACGAGCAGTACTTC
CASTQFEGGGRNEQYF
>15|TRBJ1-1|-|-|TRBV18
TGTGCCAGCTCACTTTCATTGGCGGAGAACACTGAAGCTTTCTTT
CASSLSLAENTEAFF
>13|TRBJ2-5|-|-|TRBV5-4
TGTGCCAGCAGCGACTTGTTGGGAGAGACCCAGTACTTC
CASSDLLGETQYF
>12|TRBJ1-1|-|-|TRBV30
TGTGCCTTCCGGGGGGGAAGCACTGAAGCTTTCTTT
CAFRGGSTEAFF
>16|TRBJ2-7|once|TRBD2|TRBV28
TGTGCCAGCAGCCGCGGGACTAGCGGGAGTCTTGGCGAGCAGTACTTC
CASSRGTSGSLGEQYF
>15|TRBJ2-3|-|TRBD2|TRBV15
TGTGCCACCAGCAGAGAACTAGCGGGAGCAGATACGCAGTATTTT
CATSRELAGADTQYF
>15|TRBJ1-5|-|TRBD1|TRBV27
TGTGCCACCTCCGGGACAGGTTATAGCAATCAGCCCCAGCATTTT
CATSGTGYSNQPQHF
>17|TRBJ2-2|-|TRBD2|TRBV5-1
TGCGCCAGCAGCCCGGCGGCTAGCGGGAGTGGTACCGGGGAGCTGTTTTTT
CASSPAASGSGTGELFF
>14|TRBJ2-7|-|-|TRBV5-1
TGCGCCAGCAGCCTCCGGGACAAACCCTACGAGCAGTACTTC
CASSLRDKPYEQYF
>13|TRBJ2-5|-|-|TRBV11-2
TGTGCCAGCAGCTACGGGGATCAAGAGACCCAGTACTTC
CASSYGDQETQYF
>13|TRBJ2-2|-|TRBD2|TRBV6-5
TGTGCCAGCAGTCCACTAGCGTCCGGGGAGCTGTTTTTT
CASSPLASGELFF
>15|TRBJ1-3|-|-|TRBV2
TGTGCCAGCTATGAGGGAAGAATCTCTGGAAACACCATATATTTT
CASYEGRISGNTIYF
>13|TRBJ2-7|-|TRBD1|TRBV11-3
TGTGCCAGCAGCACCTGGGACAGCTACGAGCAGTACTTC
CASSTWDSYEQYF
>13|TRBJ1-6|-|-|TRBV30
TGTGCCTGGAGTGAGGGGGGGCATTCACCCCTCCACTTT
CAWSEGGHSPLHF
>15|TRBJ2-1|once|-|TRBV5-1
TGTGCCAGCAGCCTGAGTGGTAGCGGAGACAATGAGCAGTTCTTC
CASSLSGSGDNEQFF
>12|TRBJ1-5|-|-|TRBV7-8
TGTGCCAGCAGCCTTCGAGGCCGCCCCCAGCATTTT
CASSLRGRPQHF
>13|TRBJ1-2|-|-|TRBV6-5
TGTGCCAGCAGTTACTCAGGGGAGGGGGGCTACACCTTC
CASSYSGEGGYTF
>15|TRBJ2-2|-|TRBD2|TRBV7-2
TGTGCCAGCAGCCCCGCGCGGGAGGACACCGGGGAGCTGTTTTTT
CASSPAREDTGELFF
>12|TRBJ1-5|-|-|TRBV6-6
TGTGCCAGCAAGTCGGGGGATCAGCCCCAGCATTTT
CASKSGDQPQHF
>17|TRBJ2-2|-|TRBD2|TRBV5-1
TGCGCCAGCAGTGGGGACCGTGAGATCGGGGGGTCCCGGGAGCTGTTTTTT
CASSGDREIGGSRELFF
>14|TRBJ2-3|-|TRBD1|TRBV6-1
TGTGCCAGCAGTGTTGGGACAGCGTCCCAATCGCAGTATTTT
CASSVGTASQSQYF
>13|TRBJ1-1|few|-|TRBV12-5
TGTGCTAGTGGTTTCGGTTGGAACACTGAAGCTTTCTTT
CASGFGWNTEAFF
>14|TRBJ2-2|-|TRBD2|TRBV6-5
TGTGCCAGCCAGCTAGCGGGAGCCACCGGGGAGCTGTTTTTT
CASQLAGATGELFF
>15|TRBJ1-1|-|-|TRBV5-1
TGCGCCAGCAGCCCCACCTTTTCAGTGAACACTGAAGCTTTCTTT
CASSPTFSVNTEAFF
>12|TRBJ1-5|-|-|TRBV28
TGTGCCACAACCCTGGAGTATCAGCCCCAGCATTTT
CATTLEYQPQHF
>16|TRBJ2-1|-|TRBD2|TRBV5-1
TGCGCCAGCAGCTTGGGGATAGCGGGAGGGCCACGCGAGCAGTTCTTC
CASSLGIAGGPREQFF
>13|TRBJ1-5|once|TRBD1|TRBV18
TGTGCCAGCTCCGGACAGGGGTATCAGCCCCAGCATTTT
CASSGQGYQPQHF
>15|TRBJ2-5|-|-|TRBV12-2
TGTGCAAGTCGCTTACCCCATACAGGAAAAGAGACCCAGTACTTC
CASRLPHTGKETQYF
>15|TRBJ1-3|-|-|TRBV2
TGTGCCAGCAGTGAAATAGCGAGGGCTGGAAACACCATATATTTT
CASSEIARAGNTIYF
>15|TRBJ2-1|-|TRBD2|TRBV10-3
TGTGCCATCAGGCGGCTAGCGGGAGGTGAGAATGAGCAGTTCTTC
CAIRRLAGGENEQFF
>14|TRBJ1-1|-|TRBD1|TRBV10-2
TGCGCCAGCAGATTTCCAGGGGGTATTACTGAAGCTTTCTTT
CASRFPGGITEAFF
>13|TRBJ2-3|-|-|TRBV9
TGTGCCAGCAGCGTAGACGAGGCAGATACGCAGTATTTT
CASSVDEADTQYF
>14|TRBJ1-1|-|-|TRBV28
TGTGCCAGCACCCTTTGGCAGGGGATATCTGAAGCTTTCTTT
CASTLWQGISEAFF
>16|TRBJ2-3|-|TRBD2|TRBV28
TGTGCCAGCACCCAATTTAGCGGGAGAGGGGGAGATACGCAGTATTTT
CASTQFSGRGGDTQYF
>15|TRBJ1-5|-|-|TRBV28
TGTGCCAGCAGTTTAGTCAGGGTGGTAGGTCAGCCCCAGCATTTT
CASSLVRVVGQPQHF
>14|TRBJ2-4|-|TRBD1|TRBV18
TGTGCCAGCTCATCCGGGACAGGGGAAAACATTCAGTACTTC
CASSSGTGENIQYF
>16|TRBJ2-3|-|-|TRBV5-1
TGCGCCAGCAGCTCTCAATTCAGGGGTAGCACAGATACGCAGTATTTT
CASSSQFRGSTDTQYF
>15|TRBJ2-1|-|-|TRBV19
TGTGCCAGTAGTATAGGCGGCCCCTCCTACAATGAGCAGTTCTTC
CASSIGGPSYNEQFF
>15|TRBJ2-7|-|TRBD2|TRBV5-6
TGTGCCAGCAGCTTGCTAGGACTAGCGGGTAAGGAGCAGTACTTC
CASSLLGLAGKEQYF
>15|TRBJ2-5|few|TRBD2|TRBV29-1
TGCAGCGTAGTAATAGCGGGAGAAACCGCGGAGACCCAGTACTTC
CSVVIAGETAETQYF
>14|TRBJ2-7|-|-|TRBV4-1
TGCGCCAGCAGCCCCGGAGGTGGAGCCGTCGAGCAGTACTTC
CASSPGGGAVEQYF
>15|TRBJ2-3|-|-|TRBV15
TGTGCCACCAGCAGATCCCCCGCGTTCACAGATACGCAGTATTTT
CATSRSPAFTDTQYF
>14|TRBJ1-2|few|TRBD1|TRBV7-9
TGTGCCAGCAGCTTAGGGACAGGAAACTATGGCTACACCTTC
CASSLGTGNYGYTF
>13|TRBJ1-3|few|TRBD1|TRBV10-3
TGTGCCACAACGGGACAGTCTGGAAACACCATATATTTT
CATTGQSGNTIYF
>17|TRBJ1-1|-|TRBD1|TRBV4-1
TGCGCCAGCAGCCATTCAGGCAGACGGACAGGGAACACTGAAGCTTTCTTT
CASSHSGRRTGNTEAFF
>14|TRBJ1-6|once|-|TRBV5-1
TGCGCCAGCAGCCGGGAAGATTATAATTCACCCCTCCACTTT
CASSREDYNSPLHF
>19|TRBJ1-5|-|-|TRBV28
TGTGCCAGCAGTTTATTTAGGGTCACACGGGGGGGGGCAAATCAGCCCCAGCATTTT
CASSLFRVTRGGANQPQHF
>14|TRBJ1-5|-|TRBD1|TRBV7-9
TGTGCCAGCAGCCAACAGGGGGCTGGGCAGCCCCAGCATTTT
CASSQQGAGQPQHF
>15|TRBJ2-7|-|TRBD1|TRBV11-2
TGTGCCAGCAGCAGACAGGGGAAACACGGGGACGAGCAGTACTTC
CASSRQGKHGDEQYF
>15|TRBJ2-1|-|TRBD2|TRBV9
TGTGCCAGCAGCTCACCTGGGGGACTAGCAGGTGAGCAGTTCTTC
CASSSPGGLAGEQFF
>14|TRBJ1-1|-|-|TRBV5-1
TGCGCCAGCAGCTGGACAGAATTGAACACTGAAGCTTTCTTT
CASSWTELNTEAFF
>14|TRBJ2-5|-|TRBD2|TRBV18
TGTGCCAGCTCACAAAGCGGGACTCAAGAGACCCAGTACTTC
CASSQSGTQETQYF
>14|TRBJ1-6|-|-|TRBV27
TGTGCCAGCAGAAGCGGAGGGAGGGATTCACCCCTCCACTTT
CASRSGGRDSPLHF
>17|TRBJ2-7|-|-|TRBV5-4
TGTGCCAGCAGCCCCACTCCCGGGGGGCCGTCGCTCTCCGAGCAGTACTTC
CASSPTPGGPSLSEQYF